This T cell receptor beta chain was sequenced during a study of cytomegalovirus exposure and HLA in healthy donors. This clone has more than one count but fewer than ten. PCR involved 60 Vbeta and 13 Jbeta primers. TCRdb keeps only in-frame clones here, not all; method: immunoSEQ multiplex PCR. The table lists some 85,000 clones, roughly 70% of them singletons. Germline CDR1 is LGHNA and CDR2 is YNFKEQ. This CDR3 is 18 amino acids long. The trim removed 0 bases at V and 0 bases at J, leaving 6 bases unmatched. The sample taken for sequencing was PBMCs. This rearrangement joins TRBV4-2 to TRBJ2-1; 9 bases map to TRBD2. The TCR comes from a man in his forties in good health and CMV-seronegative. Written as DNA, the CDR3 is TGTGCCAGCAGCCAAGAAGGAGCGGGGGGTAGCTCCTACAATGAGCAGTTCTTC. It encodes CASSQEGAGGSSYNEQFF.